This T cell receptor (beta chain) is drawn from a study of Ad26.COV2.S vaccination and SARS-CoV-2 variants. Described treatment: roughly 20 received Ad26.COV2.S at low or high dose, single or two shots; 5 received placebo; per-sample allocation not given. Material that was analyzed had been drawn on day 63 after the first vaccine or placebo injection. Built on an Ad26 vector, the vaccine expressed Wuhan-strain SARS-CoV-2 spike. Germline V CDR1 and CDR2: SEHNR, FQNEAQ (reference sequence). The CDR3 is 15 amino acids. The V and J ends lost 5 bases and 4 bases respectively, with 17 bases between them. The repertoire was sequenced with immunoSEQ multiplex PCR; TCRdb's copy has only in-frame clones and lacks some. Altogether 350,000 to 450,000 clones are present, 70% to 90% being singletons, with the ten largest covering roughly 3.1%.

The clonotype was recovered from a person aged 18 to 65 who received the Ad26.COV2.S COVID-19 vaccine or a placebo. Sequences were derived from peripheral blood, sampled in a trial of Ad26.COV2.S vaccine versus placebo. V and J are TRBV7-9 and TRBJ2-5; D possibly corresponds to TRBD1 (6 bases). The CDR3 sequence is CASSPHSGALETQYF. The CDR3 DNA reads as TGTGCCAGCAGCCCCCACTCAGGGGCTCTAGAGACCCAGTACTTC.